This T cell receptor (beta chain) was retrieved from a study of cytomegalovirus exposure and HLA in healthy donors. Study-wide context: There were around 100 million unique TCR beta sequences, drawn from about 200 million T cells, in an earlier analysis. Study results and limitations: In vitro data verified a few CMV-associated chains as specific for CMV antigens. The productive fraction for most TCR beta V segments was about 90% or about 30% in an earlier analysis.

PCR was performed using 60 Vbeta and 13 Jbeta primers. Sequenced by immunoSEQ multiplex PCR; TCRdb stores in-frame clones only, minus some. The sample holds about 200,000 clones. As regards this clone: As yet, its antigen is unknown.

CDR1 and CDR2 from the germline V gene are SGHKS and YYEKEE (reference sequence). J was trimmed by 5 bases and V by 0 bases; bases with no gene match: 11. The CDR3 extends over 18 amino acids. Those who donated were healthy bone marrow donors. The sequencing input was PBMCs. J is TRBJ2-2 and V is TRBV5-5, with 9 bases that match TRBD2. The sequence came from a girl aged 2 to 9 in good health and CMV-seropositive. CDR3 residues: CASSLGASGTERTGELFF. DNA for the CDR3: TGTGCCAGCAGCTTGGGAGCTAGCGGGACGGAAAGAACCGGGGAGCTGTTTTTT. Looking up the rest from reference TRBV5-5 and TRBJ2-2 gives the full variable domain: DAGVTQSPTHLIKTRGQQVTLRCSPISGHKSVSWYQQVLGQGPQFIFQYYEKEERGRGNFPDRFSARQFPNYSSELNVNALLLGDSALYLCASSLGASGTERTGELFFGEGSRLTVL.